These 21 T cell receptor beta chains came from one sample sequenced in a study of blood T cell repertoires in COVID-19. Method: immunoSEQ multiplex PCR; TCRdb's copy keeps in-frame clones and lacks some. The table records approximately 270,000 clones, about 90% of them present only once. Input material: PBMCs or T cells enriched from blood (not recorded which). The receptors were gathered from a human donor in a cohort exposed to, infected with or recovered from COVID-19 (not recorded which). The donor label of this sample is uncertain.

The chain couples TRBV7-2 to TRBJ2-3; 7 bases are a match to TRBD2. The germline gives CDR1 SGHTA, CDR2 FQGNSA. V trimming: 3 bases; J trimming: 0 bases; junction bases outside the gene matches: 6. The CDR3 runs to 16 residues. The CDR3 reads CASSLRLSGSTDTQYF. The CDR3 DNA sequence: TGTGCCAGCAGCTTGCGCCTTAGCGGGAGCACAGATACGCAGTATTTT.

The chain is built from TRBV19 and TRBJ1-3; 9 bases map to TRBD1. The ends lost 5 bases at V and 1 base at J; junction bases unmatched: 12. Germline CDR1 LNHDA, CDR2 SQIVND (reference sequence). This CDR3 has 18 amino acids. The CDR3 region has the DNA TGTGCCAGTAGTGCACTGCCGGGACAGGGAACTTCTGGAAACACCATATATTTT. It encodes CASSALPGQGTSGNTIYF.

This chain connects TRBV7-7 to TRBJ2-2, with TRBD2 matching 11 bases. The CDR3 has 18 amino acids. Germline CDR1 SSHAT, CDR2 FNYEAQ (reference sequence). Trimming removed 5 bases from V and 5 bases from J; junction bases left unmatched: 13. CDR3: CASSPSPTSGGPTGELFF. The CDR3 DNA sequence: TGTGCCAGCAGCCCCTCCCCAACTAGCGGGGGCCCGACCGGGGAGCTGTTTTTT.

This clone has a single count. The rearrangement uses TRBV12-3 or TRBV12-4 and TRBJ2-1, with 7 bases matching TRBD1. The CDR3 contains 11 residues. J was trimmed by 9 bases and V by 6 bases; bases with no gene match: 2. The CDR3 protein is CASRTGTEQFF. The CDR3 DNA is TGTGCCAGCAGGACAGGGACTGAGCAGTTCTTC.

The V gene is TRBV4-2, the J gene TRBJ2-1; no definite D call. This CDR3 is 15 amino acids long. Trimming shortened V by 0 bases and J by 5 bases, and 11 bases separated the two germline ends. Germline V lookup: CDR1 LGHNA, CDR2 YNFKEQ. The CDR3 DNA sequence: TGTGCCAGCAGCCAAGAAGAGACTGAACACAATGAGCAGTTCTTC. Its translation: CASSQEETEHNEQFF.

The rearrangement joins TRBV9 to TRBJ1-3, with TRBD1 matching 7 bases. V was clipped by 5 bases and J by 0 bases; unmatched bases: 2. The CDR3 consists of 14 residues. The V gene's germline CDR1 is SGDLS and CDR2 YYNGEE. The CDR3 spells CASSGQVSGNTIYF. The CDR3 DNA reads TGTGCCAGCAGTGGACAGGTCTCTGGAAACACCATATATTTT.

V gene TRBV5-6 combines with J gene TRBJ2-2; perhaps TRBD1 as D (5 bases). Trimming cost V 1 base and J 7 bases, with 5 bases left between them. Germline V CDR1 and CDR2: SGHDT, YYEEEE. The CDR3 length is 12 residues. CDR3 protein: CASSLRGGELFF. The CDR3 nucleotides are TGTGCCAGCAGCTTGAGGGGCGGGGAGCTGTTTTTT.

CDR3 residues: CASSQEGTAVSPLHF. CDR3 coding DNA: TGCGCCAGCAGCCAAGAGGGGACAGCCGTTTCACCCCTCCACTTT. The chain couples TRBV4-1 to TRBJ1-6; 7 bases are shared with TRBD1. Germline CDR1 is MGHRA and CDR2 is YSYEKL. The CDR3 covers 15 residues. Trimming took 0 bases from V and 9 from J; bases not matched to a gene: 5.

In its sample, this clone was seen once. This chain links TRBV7-3 with TRBJ1-2; D is unresolved. Deletions cut 1 base from V and 14 bases from J, with 14 bases between. The V gene's germline CDR1 is SGHTA and CDR2 FQGTGA. This CDR3 contains 12 residues. The CDR3 DNA is TGTGCCAGCAGCTTAAATAGCAGGACTAAGACCTTC. It is translated as CASSLNSRTKTF.

J is TRBJ1-5 and V is TRBV19; D remains unclear. Germline CDR1 LNHDA, CDR2 SQIVND (reference sequence). V was clipped by 3 bases and J by 5 bases, with 17 bases between them. CDR3 size: 16 residues. The CDR3, as DNA: TGTGCCAGTAGTATGTATCTAGTGAGGGCGGATCAGCCCCAGCATTTT. Translating gives CASSMYLVRADQPQHF.

This chain links TRBV10-1 with TRBJ1-1; unclear D gene. The CDR3 is 13 residues long. V lost 2 bases to trimming and J lost 5 bases, with 9 bases between them. Germline V gene lookup returns CDR1 WNHNN and CDR2 SYGVQD (reference sequence). As DNA, the CDR3 is TGCGCCAGCAGTGAGAGCGGGGATACTGAAGCTTTCTTT. As protein: CASSESGDTEAFF.

This chain joins TRBV11-2 and TRBJ1-1; D gene uncertain. This CDR3 is 14 amino acids long. V was cut by 5 bases and J by 6 bases, with 16 bases left in between. Per germline, CDR1 SGHAT and CDR2 FQNNGV. In DNA form, the CDR3 reads TGTGCCAGCAGCCCGCGGATGGGAGGAGCTGAAGCTTTCTTT. Translated: CASSPRMGGAEAFF.

The rearrangement joins TRBV19 to TRBJ2-5; 8 positions agree with TRBD2. CDR1 and CDR2 (germline): LNHDA, SQIVND (reference sequence). Losses at the gene ends were 5 bases for V and 5 bases for J; bases not matched to a gene: 7. The CDR3 length is 14 residues. CDR3 sequence: CASSRSGGMETQYF. CDR3 nucleotide sequence: TGTGCCAGTAGTCGGTCGGGGGGGATGGAGACCCAGTACTTC.

The V call is TRBV5-1, the J call TRBJ1-5; D uncertain. This CDR3 has 16 residues. Trimming took 1 base from V and 4 from J, leaving 15 bases between them. CDR1 and CDR2 (germline): SGHRS, YFSETQ. CDR3 region: CASSLLWREENQPQHF. The CDR3 DNA is TGCGCCAGCAGCTTGTTGTGGAGGGAAGAGAATCAGCCCCAGCATTTT. Drawing the rest from reference TRBV5-1 and TRBJ1-5, the complete variable domain is KAGVTQTPRYLIKTRGQQVTLSCSPISGHRSVSWYQQTPGQGLQFLFEYFSETQRNKGNFPGRFSGRQFSNSRSEMNVSTLELGDSALYLCASSLLWREENQPQHFGDGTRLSIL.

The V and J genes are TRBV2 and TRBJ2-7, with D tentatively TRBD1 (8 bases). The CDR3 has 12 amino acids. Trimming removed 10 bases from V and 6 bases from J, with 16 bases in between. Germline CDR1 SNHLY, CDR2 FYNNEI. CDR3 nucleotide sequence: TGTGCCACGGGGGGACAGGTTGGCGAGCAGTACTTC. It yields the protein CATGGQVGEQYF.

The rearrangement joins TRBV30 to TRBJ1-2; D gene uncertain. Looked up from germline, CDR1 is GTSNPN and CDR2 is SVGIG (reference sequence). The CDR3 sequence is 14 residues long. Deletions cut 3 bases from V and 0 bases from J, with 11 bases between. CDR3 amino acids: CAWRPFRTNYGYTF. For the CDR3, the DNA is TGTGCCTGGAGGCCATTCAGGACTAACTATGGCTACACCTTC.

This sequence joins TRBV6-6 and TRBJ1-2, with D tentatively TRBD1 (6 bases). The CDR3 consists of 13 residues. Per the germline V gene, CDR1 is MNHNY and CDR2 is SVGAGI (reference sequence). V shed 7 bases and J shed 4 bases, with 13 bases lying between them. The CDR3 here is CASTHRVGYGYTF. In DNA, the CDR3 is TGTGCCAGCACCCACAGGGTAGGCTATGGCTACACCTTC.

The chain employs TRBV7-2 and TRBJ1-2; 9 nucleotides match TRBD1. Germline V CDR1 and CDR2: SGHTA, FQGNSA. V was clipped by 1 base and J by 3 bases; unmatched bases: 6. This CDR3 comprises 16 residues. CDR3 protein: CASSLEQGAYHYGYTF. The CDR3 coding sequence is TGTGCCAGCAGCTTAGAACAGGGGGCTTATCACTATGGCTACACCTTC.

This clone was counted between two and nine times. V gene TRBV9 combines with J gene TRBJ1-3, with D tentatively TRBD1 (5 bases). This CDR3 region has 16 residues. CDR1 is SGDLS and CDR2 is YYNGEE in the germline V gene. The V gene lost 1 base and the J gene lost 0 bases, with 11 bases spanning the gap. The CDR3 loop is CASSVSREGSGNTIYF. In DNA form, the CDR3 reads TGTGCCAGCAGCGTATCCAGGGAGGGCTCTGGAAACACCATATATTTT. The variable domain in full, with the rest retrieved from reference TRBV9 and TRBJ1-3, is DSGVTQTPKHLITATGQRVTLRCSPRSGDLSVYWYQQSLDQGLQFLIQYYNGEERAKGNILERFSAQQFPDLHSELNLSSLELGDSALYFCASSVSREGSGNTIYFGEGSWLTVV.

This sequence joins TRBV2 and TRBJ1-1; tentatively, D is TRBD1 (5 bases). CDR1 SNHLY and CDR2 FYNNEI come from the germline V gene. With 1 base removed from V and 6 bases from J, the gap between germline ends came to 12 bases. The CDR3 length is 14 residues. The CDR3 sequence: CASSEGLGDSEAFF. The CDR3 coding sequence is TGTGCCAGCAGTGAAGGTTTAGGGGACTCTGAAGCTTTCTTT.

The chain carries TRBV7-3 and TRBJ2-3; TRBD1 agrees at 11 bases. The germline V gene has CDR1 SGHTA and CDR2 FQGTGA. This CDR3 has 15 residues. V shed 5 bases and J 5 bases; nucleotides not matched to a gene: 6. The CDR3: CASSLGQGALDTQYF. DNA of the CDR3: TGTGCCAGCAGCCTCGGACAGGGGGCTCTAGATACGCAGTATTTT. Variable domain in full (rest from reference TRBV7-3 and TRBJ2-3): GAGVSQTPSNKVTEKGKYVELRCDPISGHTALYWYRQSLGQGPEFLIYFQGTGAADDSGLPNDRFFAVRPEGSVSTLKIQRTERGDSAVYLCASSLGQGALDTQYFGPGTRLTVL.